The clone carrying this T cell receptor beta chain was counted only a few times. Its antigen is currently unknown. Amplified TCR beta CDR3 regions derived from RNA transcripts. In the first-round RT-PCR of the TCR CDR3, the HTBI primer set was used. Via MiXCR, TCRdb re-called the multiplex PCR reads, giving one row per CDR3 protein. The sample comprises about 560,000 distinct CDR3 sequences, roughly 46% of which are singletons, and just under 8.5% rests with the top ten. This sample was included in a study of T cells in Graves' hyperthyroidism and ophthalmopathy. Study findings and constraints: The model identified upcoming ophthalmopathy a median roughly 6 months ahead of onset. A model using 13 V-J features told ophthalmopathy apart from stable hyperthyroidism.

In germline, CDR1 is DFQATT, CDR2 SNEGSKA (reference sequence). The CDR3 runs to 14 residues. V was cut by 3 bases and J by 2 bases, with 8 bases left in between. Patients were aged 18 to 65, had disease duration under 2 months, and had newly diagnosed hyperthyroidism. The J gene is TRBJ2-6, the V gene TRBV20-1, with D tentatively TRBD1 (5 bases). The TCR originated in a woman aged 18-29 years with Graves' hyperthyroidism. The sequenced material came from peripheral blood or thyroid tissue (not recorded which). CDR3 protein: CSASPGTGANVLTF. CDR3 nucleotides: TGCAGTGCTAGCCCAGGGACTGGGGCCAACGTCCTGACTTTC.